The sequence of this T cell receptor beta chain was determined in a study of T cell repertoires in cytomegalovirus infection. On this clonotype itself: An end of the junction does not agree with germline; a read error may underlie this.

Germline V gives CDR1 SGHVS, CDR2 FQNEAQ. The length of the CDR3 is 13 residues. TCRdb itself ran the reads through MiXCR, one entry per CDR3 protein. The table lists 100,000 or so distinct CDR3 sequences, more than 15% of them singletons, with less than 10% in the top ten. The V call is TRBV7-8, the J call TRBJ2-7; no definite D call. The sequencing sample was made of PBMCs. The receptor was isolated from a human donor in good health (CMV status not recorded). Some clones in this sample may be carry-over from other donors' samples. The CDR3 DNA sequence: TGTCCCAGCAGCCCACGTGAACTCTACGAGCAGTACTTC. It specifies CPSSPRELYEQYF.